The source of this T cell receptor (beta chain) is a study of cytomegalovirus exposure and HLA in healthy donors. Germline V gives CDR1 MDHEN, CDR2 SYDVKM. The junction had 8 bases not matched to a gene; V was cut back by 9 bases and J by 2 bases. The CDR3 is made up of 15 amino acids. Using immunoSEQ multiplex PCR, the repertoire was profiled, and TCRdb retains in-frame clones only, with some absent. This table holds some 140,000 clones, about 91% found once. The sequence was collected from a woman younger than 30 in good health and CMV-seropositive. The genes are TRBV28 and TRBJ2-3, with 10 bases matching TRBD1. Sequencing was carried out using PBMCs. The CDR3 region has the DNA TGTGCCAGTATACCCGGGACAGGGGTCACAGATACGCAGTATTTT. Translated, it gives CASIPGTGVTDTQYF.